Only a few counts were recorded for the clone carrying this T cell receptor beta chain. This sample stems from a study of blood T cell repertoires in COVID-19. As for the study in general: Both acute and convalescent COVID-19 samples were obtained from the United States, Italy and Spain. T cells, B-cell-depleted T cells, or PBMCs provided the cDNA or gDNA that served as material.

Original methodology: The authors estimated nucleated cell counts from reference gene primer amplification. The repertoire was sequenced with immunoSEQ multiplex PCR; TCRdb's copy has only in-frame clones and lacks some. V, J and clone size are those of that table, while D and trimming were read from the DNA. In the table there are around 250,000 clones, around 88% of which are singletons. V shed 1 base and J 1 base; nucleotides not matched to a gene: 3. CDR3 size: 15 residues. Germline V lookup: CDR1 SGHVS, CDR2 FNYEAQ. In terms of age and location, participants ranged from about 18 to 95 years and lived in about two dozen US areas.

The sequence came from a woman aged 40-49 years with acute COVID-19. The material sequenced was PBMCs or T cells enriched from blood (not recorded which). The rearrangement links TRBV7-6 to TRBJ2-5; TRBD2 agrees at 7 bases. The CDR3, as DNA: TGTGCCAGCAGCTTAGTAGCGGGCCGCCAAGAGACCCAGTACTTC. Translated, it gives CASSLVAGRQETQYF.